These 20 T cell receptor beta chains were sequenced from one sample in a study of long-term antiretroviral therapy in people with HIV. This was the immunoSEQ v3.0 assay at survey level. Generated by immunoSEQ multiplex PCR, the TCRdb table keeps only in-frame clones and is missing some. The sample lists roughly 17,000 clones, 81% occurring once. Source: unsorted PBMCs, taken 0.3 years before starting antiretroviral therapy. The receptors shown here come from a man aged 50-59 years with HIV.

The rearrangement joins TRBV2 to TRBJ2-3; a possible D gene is TRBD1 (5 bases). The germline CDR1 and CDR2 sequences are SNHLY and FYNNEI. V lost 6 bases, J lost 0 bases, and 10 bases lay in between. This CDR3 contains 14 residues. CDR3 sequence reads: CASSQGASTDTQYF. The CDR3 DNA follows: TGTGCCAGCAGCCAGGGCGCTAGCACAGATACGCAGTATTTT.

J is TRBJ1-3 and V is TRBV7-9; unclear D gene. CDR1 is SEHNR and CDR2 is FQNEAQ in the germline V gene (reference sequence). The CDR3 is made up of 13 amino acids. Trimming pared 3 bases from V and 4 bases from J, leaving 7 bases between. The CDR3 sequence is CASSFWSGNTIYF. The CDR3 bases are TGTGCCAGCAGCTTTTGGTCCGGAAACACCATATATTTT.

This clone has just one count. The rearrangement uses TRBV10-3 and TRBJ1-2; D possibly corresponds to TRBD1 (5 bases). Trimming shortened V by 2 bases and J by 3 bases, and 19 bases separated the two germline ends. Germline lookup yields CDR1 ENHRY and CDR2 SYGVKD. The CDR3 sequence is 17 residues long. In DNA form, the CDR3 reads TGTGCCATCAGTGAGCCGGGGGGATCAGGGAAGGACTATGGCTACACCTTC. Protein: CAISEPGGSGKDYGYTF.

This clone was seen once. The gene calls are TRBV6-4 and TRBJ2-2, with D uncertain. CDR1 MRHNA and CDR2 SNTAGT come from the germline V gene. The CDR3 has 12 residues. V was pared by 3 bases and J by 8 bases, with 7 bases between. This CDR3 is CASSEGRGELFF. CDR3 coding DNA: TGTGCCAGCAGTGAAGGCAGGGGGGAGCTGTTTTTT.

This clone occurred once. V is TRBV29-1 and J is TRBJ1-6, with TRBD1 as a possible D gene (5 bases). In germline, CDR1 is SQVTM, CDR2 ANQGSEA. V was clipped by 4 bases and J by 6 bases, with 10 bases between them. The CDR3 runs 13 residues. Here the CDR3 reads CSVGWGGNSPLHF. The CDR3 coding sequence is TGCAGCGTTGGCTGGGGGGGTAATTCACCCCTCCACTTT.

The gene calls are TRBV6-4 and TRBJ2-3; 9 nucleotides line up with TRBD1. V shed 2 bases, J shed 0 bases, and the junction held 3 bases outside the gene matches. CDR3 length: 16 amino acids. Germline loops: CDR1 MRHNA, CDR2 SNTAGT. CDR3 residues: CASSDTDRGSTDTQYF. For the CDR3, the DNA is TGTGCCAGCAGTGACACGGACAGGGGTAGCACAGATACGCAGTATTTT.

The rearrangement joins TRBV19 to TRBJ2-7, with 9 bases fitting TRBD1. The CDR3 is made up of 15 amino acids. V was clipped by 5 bases and J by 3 bases; unmatched bases: 8. Germline V gives CDR1 LNHDA, CDR2 SQIVND (reference sequence). The CDR3 region is CASSASGTGHYEQYF. DNA of the CDR3: TGTGCCAGTAGTGCCTCCGGGACAGGGCACTACGAGCAGTACTTC.

This clone was counted a single time. J is TRBJ2-1 and V is TRBV6-4; no firm D call. The CDR3 covers 12 residues. Germline values: CDR1 MRHNA, CDR2 SNTAGT. Trimming stripped 6 bases from V and 7 bases from J, with 10 bases between. The CDR3 spells CASRFRRNEQFF. DNA for the CDR3: TGTGCCAGCAGATTCCGGAGAAATGAGCAGTTCTTC.

CDR3 amino acids: CASSPQDTEAFF. The CDR3 DNA reads TGTGCCAGCAGTCCTCAAGACACTGAAGCTTTCTTT. The V call is TRBV6-6, the J call TRBJ1-1; no firm D call. The length of the CDR3 is 12 residues. The germline V and J ends were trimmed by 5 bases and 3 bases, with 7 bases remaining between them. The V gene's germline CDR1 is MNHNY and CDR2 SVGAGI (reference sequence).

V and J are TRBV30 and TRBJ2-1, with D possibly called TRBD1 or TRBD2 (5 bases each). V dropped 2 bases and J dropped 7 bases, with 18 bases sitting between them. The CDR3 contains 15 residues. The germline V gene encodes CDR1 GTSNPN and CDR2 SVGIG (reference sequence). CDR3 DNA: TGTGCCTGGAGTCGAGGGCAGGGTACCACAAATGAGCAGTTCTTC. This translates into CAWSRGQGTTNEQFF.

The V and J genes are TRBV30 and TRBJ1-4; 9 bases are a match to TRBD1. The CDR3 totals 14 residues. V gave up 2 bases and J gave up 7 bases; unmatched junction bases: 5. CDR1 and CDR2 (germline): GTSNPN, SVGIG (reference sequence). The CDR3: CAWSLGQGSEKLFF. The DNA of the CDR3 is TGTGCCTGGAGTTTGGGACAGGGAAGTGAAAAACTGTTTTTT.

In its sample, this clone ranks as medium-sized. The rearrangement joins TRBV4-3 to TRBJ2-1; 12 nucleotides agree with TRBD2. There are 16 residues in the CDR3. With 5 bases clipped from V and 7 bases from J, the junction kept 9 bases outside the gene matches. Germline values: CDR1 LGHNA, CDR2 YSLEER. CDR3 DNA sequence: TGCGCCAGCAGCGGAAGACTAGCGGGAGTAGGAAATGAGCAGTTCTTC. Translated: CASSGRLAGVGNEQFF.

The chain is built from TRBV5-5 and TRBJ2-7; 13 bases are a match to TRBD2. Germline V gives CDR1 SGHKS, CDR2 YYEKEE (reference sequence). Unmatched junction bases numbered 6, after V lost 4 bases and J lost 2 bases. The CDR3 extends over 16 amino acids. CDR3 nucleotide sequence: TGTGCCAGCAGCCGACAACTAGCGGGAGGGGCCTACGAGCAGTACTTC. This sequence encodes CASSRQLAGGAYEQYF.

This clone has a handful of counts. J is TRBJ2-5 and V is TRBV19; D possibly corresponds to TRBD1 (5 bases). The CDR3 consists of 16 residues. V lost 2 bases, J lost 5 bases, and 18 bases lay in between. From germline, CDR1 is LNHDA and CDR2 SQIVND (reference sequence). This CDR3 is CASSIIPGQGGETQYF. CDR3 DNA: TGTGCCAGTAGTATAATCCCCGGCCAGGGTGGCGAGACCCAGTACTTC. Complete variable domain (other parts from reference TRBV19 and TRBJ2-5): DGGITQSPKYLFRKEGQNVTLSCEQNLNHDAMYWYRQDPGQGLRLIYYSQIVNDFQKGDIAEGYSVSREKKESFPLTVTSAQKNPTAFYLCASSIIPGQGGETQYFGPGTRLLVL.

V usage is TRBV5-6 and J usage is TRBJ1-4; weak D call: TRBD1 (5 bases). The V end lost 3 bases, the J end lost 3 bases, and 12 bases lay between the germline ends. Germline CDR1 reads SGHDT; CDR2 reads YYEEEE. The CDR3 has 15 residues. CDR3 region: CASSWKGAANEKLFF. CDR3 in DNA: TGTGCCAGCAGCTGGAAAGGGGCGGCTAATGAAAAACTGTTTTTT.

V usage is TRBV29-1 and J usage is TRBJ2-3, with 8 positions matching TRBD2. This CDR3 is 14 amino acids long. V trimming: 2 bases; J trimming: 1 base; junction bases outside the gene matches: 2. The germline V gene encodes CDR1 SQVTM and CDR2 ANQGSEA. This CDR3 reads CSVERGGGTDTQYF. DNA of the CDR3: TGCAGCGTTGAACGGGGGGGAGGCACAGATACGCAGTATTTT.

Only one count was recorded for this clone. The rearrangement uses TRBV6-6 and TRBJ2-2; 8 bases are shared with TRBD2. The CDR3 sequence is 15 residues long. From germline, CDR1 is MNHNY and CDR2 SVGAGI (reference sequence). The V gene end was trimmed by 7 bases and the J gene end by 7 bases; junction bases not matched to a gene: 11. In DNA, the CDR3 is TGTGCCAGCATAAAGCGCCGGGGGGGTGGCGGGGAGCTGTTTTTT. The encoded protein is CASIKRRGGGGELFF.

This clone was found a few times. The chain couples TRBV4-1 to TRBJ1-2; maybe TRBD1 (6 bases). The CDR3 sequence is 15 residues long. V shed 1 base and J shed 3 bases, with 12 bases lying between them. Germline V lookup: CDR1 MGHRA, CDR2 YSYEKL. This chain's CDR3 is CASSQVDGGDYGYTF. Written as DNA, the CDR3 is TGCGCCAGCAGCCAAGTTGATGGGGGCGACTATGGCTACACCTTC.

The chain is built from TRBV4-1 and TRBJ2-2, with 7 bases identical to TRBD1. The CDR3 runs to 16 residues. With V trimmed by 4 bases and J by 0 bases, 5 bases remained unmatched. Germline lookup yields CDR1 MGHRA and CDR2 YSYEKL. The CDR3 nucleotides are TGCGCCAGCAGCCCTCCCGGACAGGCGAACACCGGGGAGCTGTTTTTT. As protein: CASSPPGQANTGELFF.

The rearrangement joins TRBV15 to TRBJ2-1, with D perhaps matching TRBD1 (5 bases). CDR1 and CDR2 from the germline V gene are LNHNV and YYDKDF (reference sequence). CDR3 size: 14 residues. V was cut by 5 bases and J by 9 bases, with 17 bases left in between. The CDR3 bases are TGTGCCACCAGCGGACAACCCAGGGTGGGTGAGCAGTTCTTC. Amino acids: CATSGQPRVGEQFF. Looking up the rest from reference TRBV15 and TRBJ2-1 gives the full variable domain: DAMVIQNPRYQVTQFGKPVTLSCSQTLNHNVMYWYQQKSSQAPKLLFHYYDKDFNNEADTPDNFQSRRPNTSFCFLDIRSPGLGDTAMYLCATSGQPRVGEQFFGPGTRLTVL.